The rows below give T cell receptor beta chains drawn from one sample of a study of blood T cell repertoires in COVID-19. Sequencing used immunoSEQ multiplex PCR; TCRdb keeps in-frame clones, though not all of them. In the table there are 250,000 to 300,000 clones, approximately 83% of which are singletons. Sequences were obtained from PBMCs or T cells enriched from blood (not recorded which). Receptor source: a woman between 50 and 59 years old who had recovered from COVID-19. Both conserved end residues are trimmed from each CDR3. Fields, in order: V gene, J gene, CDR3 protein.

TRBV5-6	TRBJ1-1	ASSLRGTEAF
TRBV6-5	TRBJ1-2	ASRTTGPSGYT
TRBV19	TRBJ2-6	ASSISPTRGANVLT
TRBV10-1	TRBJ2-7	ASSESRGGITYEQY
TRBV12-3/TRBV12-4	TRBJ2-7	ASIAGRGEQY
TRBV7-9	TRBJ2-2	ASSFPGFGELF
TRBV3-1/TRBV3-2	TRBJ2-7	ASSLYGTVESYEQY
TRBV24-1	TRBJ1-1	ATSDPGTEAF
TRBV11-2	TRBJ1-2	ASSEDSYGYT
TRBV7-2	TRBJ2-7	ASSLQGYEQY
TRBV28	TRBJ2-1	ASSGYSGNEQF
TRBV5-5	TRBJ2-2	ASSLAPKAGELF